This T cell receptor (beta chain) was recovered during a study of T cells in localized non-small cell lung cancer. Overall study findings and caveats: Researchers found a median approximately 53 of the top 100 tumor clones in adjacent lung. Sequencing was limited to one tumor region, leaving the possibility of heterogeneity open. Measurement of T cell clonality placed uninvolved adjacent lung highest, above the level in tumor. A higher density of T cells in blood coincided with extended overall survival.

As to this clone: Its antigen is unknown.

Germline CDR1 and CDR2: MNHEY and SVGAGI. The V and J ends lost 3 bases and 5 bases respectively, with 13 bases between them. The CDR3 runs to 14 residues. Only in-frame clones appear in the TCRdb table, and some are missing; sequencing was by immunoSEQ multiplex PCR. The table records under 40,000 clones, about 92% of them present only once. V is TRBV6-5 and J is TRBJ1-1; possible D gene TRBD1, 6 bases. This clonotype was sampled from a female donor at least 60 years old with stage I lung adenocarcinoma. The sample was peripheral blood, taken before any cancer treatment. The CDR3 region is CASSYGGRGTEAFF. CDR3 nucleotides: TGTGCCAGCAGTTATGGAGGCAGGGGAACTGAAGCTTTCTTT.